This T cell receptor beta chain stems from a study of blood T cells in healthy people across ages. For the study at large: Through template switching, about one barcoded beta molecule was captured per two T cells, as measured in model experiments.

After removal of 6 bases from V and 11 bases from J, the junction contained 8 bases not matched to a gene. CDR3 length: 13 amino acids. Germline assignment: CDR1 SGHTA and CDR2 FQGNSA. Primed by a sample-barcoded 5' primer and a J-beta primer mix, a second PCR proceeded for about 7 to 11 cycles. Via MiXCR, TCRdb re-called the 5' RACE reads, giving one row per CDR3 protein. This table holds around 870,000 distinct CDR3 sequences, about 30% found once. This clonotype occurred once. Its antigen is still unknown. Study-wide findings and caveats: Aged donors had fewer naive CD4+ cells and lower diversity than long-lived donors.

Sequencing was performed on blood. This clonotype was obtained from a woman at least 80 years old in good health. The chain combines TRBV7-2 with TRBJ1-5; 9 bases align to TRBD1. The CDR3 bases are TGTGCCAGCAGTGGACAGGGGAACCAGTCCCAGCATTTT. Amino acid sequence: CASSGQGNQSQHF.